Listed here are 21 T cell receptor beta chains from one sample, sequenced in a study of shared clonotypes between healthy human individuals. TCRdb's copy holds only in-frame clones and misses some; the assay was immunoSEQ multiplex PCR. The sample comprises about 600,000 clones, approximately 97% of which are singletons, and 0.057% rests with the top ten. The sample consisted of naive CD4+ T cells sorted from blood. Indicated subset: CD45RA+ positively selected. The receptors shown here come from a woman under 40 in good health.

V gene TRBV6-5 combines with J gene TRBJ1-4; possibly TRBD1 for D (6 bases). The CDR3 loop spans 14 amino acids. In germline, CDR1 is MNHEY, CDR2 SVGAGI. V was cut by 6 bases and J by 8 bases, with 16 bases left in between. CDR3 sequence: CASSQIQGIEKLFF. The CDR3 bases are TGTGCCAGCAGCCAGATACAGGGAATCGAAAAACTGTTTTTT.

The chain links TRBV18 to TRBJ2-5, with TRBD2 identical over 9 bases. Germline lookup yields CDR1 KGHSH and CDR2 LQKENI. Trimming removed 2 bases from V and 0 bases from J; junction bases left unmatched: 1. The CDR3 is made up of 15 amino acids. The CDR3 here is CASSPTSGYQETQYF. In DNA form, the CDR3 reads TGTGCCAGCTCACCAACTAGCGGGTACCAAGAGACCCAGTACTTC.

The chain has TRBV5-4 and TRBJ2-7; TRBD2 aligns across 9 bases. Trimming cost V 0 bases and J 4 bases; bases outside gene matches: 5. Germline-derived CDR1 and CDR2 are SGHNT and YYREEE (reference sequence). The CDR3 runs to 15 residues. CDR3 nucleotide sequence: TGTGCCAGCAGCTTGGGCGGGAGGGCCAATTACGAGCAGTACTTC. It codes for CASSLGGRANYEQYF.

The CDR3 protein is CASSPGGYEQYF. The CDR3 coding sequence is TGTGCCAGCAGTCCGGGGGGCTACGAGCAGTACTTC. The rearrangement uses TRBV27 and TRBJ2-7, with 7 bases matching TRBD2. This CDR3 is 12 amino acids long. Per germline, CDR1 MNHEY and CDR2 SMNVEV (reference sequence). Losses at the gene ends were 5 bases for V and 3 bases for J; bases not matched to a gene: 1.

CDR3 sequence: CASSQGPAGQRPYNEQFF. The DNA for the CDR3 is TGCGCCAGCAGCCAAGGACCGGCGGGACAGCGGCCCTACAATGAGCAGTTCTTC. The gene calls are TRBV4-1 and TRBJ2-1, with D possibly matching TRBD1 (7 bases). V was shortened by 1 base and J by 2 bases, with 18 bases between the two germline ends. This CDR3 spans 18 amino acids. Germline CDR1 reads MGHRA; CDR2 reads YSYEKL.

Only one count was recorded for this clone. The CDR3 DNA reads TGCGCCAGCAGCTTGGAACGGGATGAGCAGTTCTTC. As protein: CASSLERDEQFF. The V call is TRBV5-1, the J call TRBJ2-1; D call uncertain. This CDR3 is 12 amino acids long. CDR1 and CDR2 from the germline V gene are SGHRS and YFSETQ. With 0 bases removed from V and 8 bases from J, the gap between germline ends came to 6 bases.

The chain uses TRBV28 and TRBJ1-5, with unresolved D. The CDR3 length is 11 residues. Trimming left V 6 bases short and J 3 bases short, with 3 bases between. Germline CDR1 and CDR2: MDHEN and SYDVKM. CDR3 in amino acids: CASSNNQPQHF. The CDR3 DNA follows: TGTGCCAGCAGCAACAATCAGCCCCAGCATTTT.

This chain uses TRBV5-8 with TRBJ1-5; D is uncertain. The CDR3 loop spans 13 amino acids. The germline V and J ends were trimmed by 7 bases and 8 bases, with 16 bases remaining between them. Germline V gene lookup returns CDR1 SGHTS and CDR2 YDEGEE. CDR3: CASCGQTLEPQHF. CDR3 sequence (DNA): TGTGCCAGCTGCGGGCAGACCCTAGAGCCCCAGCATTTT.

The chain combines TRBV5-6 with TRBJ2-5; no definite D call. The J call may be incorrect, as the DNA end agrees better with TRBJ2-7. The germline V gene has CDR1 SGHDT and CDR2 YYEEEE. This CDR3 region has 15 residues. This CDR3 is CASSLLGKSSYEQYF. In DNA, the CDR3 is TGTGCCAGCAGCTTATTGGGAAAATCATCCTACGAGCAGTACTTC.

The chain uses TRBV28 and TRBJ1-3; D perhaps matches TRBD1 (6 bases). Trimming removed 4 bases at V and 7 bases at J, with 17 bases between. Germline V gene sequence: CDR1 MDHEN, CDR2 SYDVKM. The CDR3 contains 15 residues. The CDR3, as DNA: TGTGCCAGCAGTTCTCGGTTGGGGGCAGGGAACACCATATATTTT. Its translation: CASSSRLGAGNTIYF.

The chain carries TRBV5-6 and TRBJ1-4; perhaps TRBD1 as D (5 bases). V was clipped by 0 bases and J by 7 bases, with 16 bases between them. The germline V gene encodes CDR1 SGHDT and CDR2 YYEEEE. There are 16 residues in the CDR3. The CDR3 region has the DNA TGTGCCAGCAGCTTGGAGCGGCAGGGACGGACTGAAAAACTGTTTTTT. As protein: CASSLERQGRTEKLFF.

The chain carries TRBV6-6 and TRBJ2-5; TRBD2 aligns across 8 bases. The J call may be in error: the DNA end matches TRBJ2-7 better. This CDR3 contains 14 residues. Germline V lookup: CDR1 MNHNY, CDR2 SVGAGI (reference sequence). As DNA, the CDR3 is TGTGCCAGCAGTTTGGTCAGCGGGAGTTACGAGCAGTACTTC. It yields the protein CASSLVSGSYEQYF.

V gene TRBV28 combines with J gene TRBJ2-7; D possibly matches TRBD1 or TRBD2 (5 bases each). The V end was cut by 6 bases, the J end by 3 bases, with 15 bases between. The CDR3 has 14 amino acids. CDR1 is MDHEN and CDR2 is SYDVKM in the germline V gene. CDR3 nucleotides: TGTGCCAGCAGAGCCGGGACCATACTCTACGAGCAGTACTTC. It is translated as CASRAGTILYEQYF. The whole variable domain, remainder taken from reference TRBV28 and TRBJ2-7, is DVKVTQSSRYLVKRTGEKVFLECVQDMDHENMFWYRQDPGLGLRLIYFSYDVKMKEKGDIPEGYSVSREKKERFSLILESASTNQTSMYLCASRAGTILYEQYFGPGTRLTVT.

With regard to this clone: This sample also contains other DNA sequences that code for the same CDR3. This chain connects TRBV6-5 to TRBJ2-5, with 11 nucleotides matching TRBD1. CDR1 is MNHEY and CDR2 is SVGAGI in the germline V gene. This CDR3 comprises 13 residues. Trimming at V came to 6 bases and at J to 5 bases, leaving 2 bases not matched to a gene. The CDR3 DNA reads TGTGCCAGCAGAGGGACAGGGGGGGAGACCCAGTACTTC. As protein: CASRGTGGETQYF.

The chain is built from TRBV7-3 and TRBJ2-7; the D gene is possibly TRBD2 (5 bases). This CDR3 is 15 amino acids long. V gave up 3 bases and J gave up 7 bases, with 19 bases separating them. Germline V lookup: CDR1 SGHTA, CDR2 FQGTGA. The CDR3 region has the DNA TGTGCCAGCAGCTTCCCCAGTACCCATCCGGGGGAGCAGTACTTC. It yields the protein CASSFPSTHPGEQYF.

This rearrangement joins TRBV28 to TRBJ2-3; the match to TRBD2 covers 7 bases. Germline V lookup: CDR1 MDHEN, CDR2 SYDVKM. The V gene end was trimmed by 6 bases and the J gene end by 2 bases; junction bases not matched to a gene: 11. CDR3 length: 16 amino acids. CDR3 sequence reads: CASSPQPGGSTDTQYF. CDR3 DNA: TGTGCCAGCAGCCCCCAGCCGGGAGGTTCCACAGATACGCAGTATTTT.

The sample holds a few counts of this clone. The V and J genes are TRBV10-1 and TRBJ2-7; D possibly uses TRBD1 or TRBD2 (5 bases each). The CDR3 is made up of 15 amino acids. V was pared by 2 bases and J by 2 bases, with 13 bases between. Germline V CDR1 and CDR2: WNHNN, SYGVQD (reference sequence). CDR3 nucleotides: TGCGCCAGCAGTGAGGCCGGGACCGTTCCCTACGAGCAGTACTTC. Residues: CASSEAGTVPYEQYF.

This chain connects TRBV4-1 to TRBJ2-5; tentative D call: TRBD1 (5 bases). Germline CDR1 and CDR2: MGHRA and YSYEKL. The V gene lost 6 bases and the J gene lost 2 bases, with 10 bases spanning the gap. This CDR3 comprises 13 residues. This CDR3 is CASSRQSQETQYF. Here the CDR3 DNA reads TGCGCCAGCAGTCGACAGTCACAAGAGACCCAGTACTTC.

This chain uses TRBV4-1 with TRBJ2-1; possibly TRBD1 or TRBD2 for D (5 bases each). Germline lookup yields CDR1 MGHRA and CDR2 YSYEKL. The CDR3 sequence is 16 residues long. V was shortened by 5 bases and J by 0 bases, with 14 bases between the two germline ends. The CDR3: CASSDQEDNSYNEQFF. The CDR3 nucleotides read TGCGCCAGCAGCGACCAGGAGGACAACTCCTACAATGAGCAGTTCTTC.

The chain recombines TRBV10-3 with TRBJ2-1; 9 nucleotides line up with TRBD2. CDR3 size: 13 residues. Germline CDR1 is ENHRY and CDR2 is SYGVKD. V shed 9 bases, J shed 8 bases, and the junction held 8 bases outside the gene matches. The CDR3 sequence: CAIRASGKDEQFF. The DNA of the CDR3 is TGTGCCATTCGGGCTAGCGGGAAGGATGAGCAGTTCTTC.

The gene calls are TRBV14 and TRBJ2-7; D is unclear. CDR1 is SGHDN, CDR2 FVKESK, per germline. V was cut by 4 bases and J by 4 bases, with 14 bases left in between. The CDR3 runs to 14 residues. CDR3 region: CASSPLTTPYEQYF. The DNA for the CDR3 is TGTGCCAGCAGCCCCCTAACTACCCCATACGAGCAGTACTTC.